These 6 T cell receptor beta chains came from one sample sequenced in a study of PD-L1 blockade in urothelial cancer. Using immunoSEQ multiplex PCR, the repertoire was profiled, and TCRdb retains in-frame clones only, with some absent. The sample lists more than 50,000 clones; roughly four fifths were seen once. Specimen: PBMCs, collected around atezolizumab (anti-PD-L1) treatment. Receptors were obtained from a man aged 65-85 years with urothelial cancer.

J is TRBJ1-2 and V is TRBV2; D is ambiguous. This CDR3 has 15 residues. Per the germline V gene, CDR1 is SNHLY and CDR2 is FYNNEI. Trimming removed 0 bases at V and 2 bases at J, with 10 bases between. CDR3 amino acids: CASSEAWRSNYGYTF. As DNA, the CDR3 is TGTGCCAGCAGTGAAGCGTGGCGGTCCAACTATGGCTACACCTTC.

The V call is TRBV7-9, the J call TRBJ2-7, with TRBD1 matching 10 bases. Trimming cost V 5 bases and J 4 bases; bases outside gene matches: 11. The length of the CDR3 is 16 residues. CDR1 SEHNR and CDR2 FQNEAQ come from the germline V gene (reference sequence). CDR3 residues: CASSTYRDRGLYEQYF. The CDR3 DNA is TGTGCCAGCAGCACGTACCGGGACAGGGGTTTATACGAGCAGTACTTC.

This clone is a singleton in its sample. The chain joins TRBV2 to TRBJ2-7, with a weak D call TRBD2 (6 bases). V dropped 8 bases and J dropped 3 bases, with 14 bases sitting between them. The CDR3 contains 13 residues. Germline CDR1 is SNHLY and CDR2 is FYNNEI. The CDR3 region has the DNA TGTGCCAGCCTCGGGGGATCAAACTACGAGCAGTACTTC. Its protein product is CASLGGSNYEQYF.

This chain uses TRBV7-9 with TRBJ1-1; weak D call: TRBD1 (6 bases). The V and J ends lost 5 bases and 10 bases respectively, with 14 bases between them. The CDR3 extends over 12 amino acids. Germline loops: CDR1 SEHNR, CDR2 FQNEAQ (reference sequence). CDR3 region: CASSTWTARAFF. The DNA for the CDR3 is TGTGCCAGCAGCACCTGGACAGCGCGAGCTTTCTTT.

This clone was found once. The chain is built from TRBV7-6 and TRBJ2-4; 8 bases line up with TRBD1. CDR1 SGHVS and CDR2 FNYEAQ come from the germline V gene. After removal of 3 bases from V and 2 bases from J, the junction contained 6 bases not matched to a gene. This CDR3 comprises 16 residues. CDR3 in amino acids: CASSFEPGGTKNIQYF. CDR3 DNA: TGTGCCAGCAGCTTCGAGCCAGGGGGCACCAAAAACATTCAGTACTTC.

The rearrangement joins TRBV6-5 to TRBJ2-3, with TRBD2 matching over 10 bases. Germline CDR1 is MNHEY and CDR2 is SVGAGI. This CDR3 has 14 residues. The V and J ends lost 5 bases and 9 bases, in that order; junction bases with no gene match: 8. CDR3 in amino acids: CASSRGLAAATQYF. The CDR3 DNA sequence: TGTGCCAGCAGTCGTGGACTAGCGGCCGCAACGCAGTATTTT.